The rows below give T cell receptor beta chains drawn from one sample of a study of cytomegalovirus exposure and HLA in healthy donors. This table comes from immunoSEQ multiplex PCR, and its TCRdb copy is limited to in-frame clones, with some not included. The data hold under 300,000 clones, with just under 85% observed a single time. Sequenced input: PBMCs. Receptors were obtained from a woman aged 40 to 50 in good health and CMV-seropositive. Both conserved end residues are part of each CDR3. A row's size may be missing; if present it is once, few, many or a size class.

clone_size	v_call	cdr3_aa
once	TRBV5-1	CATKGTGGLNTEAFF
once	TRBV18	CASSGTGGHEQYF
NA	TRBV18	CASSPGTAHTEAFF
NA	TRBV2	CASGGLEQFF
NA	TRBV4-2	CASSQDMASSLTDTQYF
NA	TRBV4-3	CASSQEFLAQSTDTQYF
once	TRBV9	CASSVGGSEQFF
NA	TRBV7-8	CASSLSTSVNTGELFF
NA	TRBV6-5	CASSYSKSGSSYEQYF
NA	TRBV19	CASSRVDGTGEAFF
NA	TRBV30	CAWSASFGEQYF
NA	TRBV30	CAWSVQGGHGYTF
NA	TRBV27	CASSSSGARNTGELFF
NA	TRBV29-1	CSVEAGGTYEQYF
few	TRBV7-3	CASGERETGELFF
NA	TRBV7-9	CASSLAGGGQGSNQPQHF
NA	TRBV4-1	CASSQEDTPGELFF
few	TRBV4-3	CASSQARGGLSLSYEQYF
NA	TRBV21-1	CASSKALFSGSNGYTF
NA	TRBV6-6	CASVPGGFYNEQFF
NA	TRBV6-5	CASSYGSGLRTDTQYF
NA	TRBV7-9	CASSLATTGGSTEAFF
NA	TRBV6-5	CASSSPDRRNTGELFF
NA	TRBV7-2	CASSSGLPVTTQYF
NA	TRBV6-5	CASSSGTANTGELFF
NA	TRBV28	CAIRSGGPNQPQHF
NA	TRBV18	CASSPPVYRPYGYTF
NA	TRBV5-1	CASSPTSGSTTGELFF
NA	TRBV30	CAWSTQGATEAFF
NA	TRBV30	CAWRDSNEQFF
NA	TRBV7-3	CASSPQLVTDPEKQFF
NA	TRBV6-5	CASSYSLAVNQPQHF
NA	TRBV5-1	CASSLSVLSYEQYF
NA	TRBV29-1	CSVVLTGSNEKLFF
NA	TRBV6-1	CATSEGGWGSTEAFF
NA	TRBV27	CASSLSTGTSGSYEQYF
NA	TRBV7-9	CASSLPRTGAHEQYF
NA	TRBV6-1	CASSDRGTEAFF
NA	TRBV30	CAWSVAGPTYEQYF
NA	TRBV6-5	CASRGTGRETQYF
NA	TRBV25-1	CASSEVSREQFF
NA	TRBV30	CAWGEDPKGAEAFF
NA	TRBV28	CASSLNLYAFF
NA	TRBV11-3	CASSLGSGRGNYGYTF
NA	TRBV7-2	CASSSNNQPQHF
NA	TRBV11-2	CASSSRHPGMNTEAFF
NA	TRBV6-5	CASSPWTSGSYEQFF
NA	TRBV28	CASSLTGGRGEKLFF
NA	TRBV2	CASMKYETSEFYEQYF
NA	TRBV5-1	CASSGQDSYEQYF
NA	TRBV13	CASSLGVGANEQFF
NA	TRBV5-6	CASSLLLGGQGTNEKLFF